The 27 T cell receptor beta chains given below trace back to one sample, sequenced in a study of cytomegalovirus exposure and HLA in healthy donors (dated by TCRdb to 2016 to 2017). The library was built by means of the immunoSEQ multiplex PCR assay. The multiplex PCR relied on a mix of 60 forward primers for TCR Vbeta segments and 13 reverse primers for TCR Jbeta segments. TCRdb obtained this table from immuneACCESS and retained in-frame rearrangements with V and J assigned. These tables miss some clones; where compared with another copy, unresolved V genes account for less than half of the shortfall, and the remainder is unexplained. In all, the sample holds about 110,000 clones, and 65% to 85% of those were seen once. The ten largest clonotypes hold under 0.3% of the sample. Sequences were obtained from PBMCs. These receptors all stem from a man in his forties or fifties in good health and CMV-seronegative.

The gene calls are TRBV7-2 and TRBJ1-2; D unresolved. Germline CDR1 and CDR2: SGHTA and FQGNSA. CDR3 length: 13 residues. The V end lost 2 bases, the J end lost 7 bases, and 11 bases lay between the germline ends. CDR3 in DNA: TGTGCCAGCAGCTTATCGATGGGGAGTGGCTACACCTTC. Protein: CASSLSMGSGYTF.

The J gene is TRBJ1-2, the V gene TRBV7-2; D remains unclear. Germline V gene lookup returns CDR1 SGHTA and CDR2 FQGNSA. This CDR3 is 16 amino acids long. V lost 5 bases and J lost 4, with 20 bases in between. This chain's CDR3 is CASSPVPRNSAYGYTF. The CDR3 nucleotides read TGTGCCAGCAGCCCCGTACCGCGGAACTCCGCCTATGGCTACACCTTC.

Written as DNA, the CDR3 is TGTGCCAGCAGTTCACACAGGGGTCGAAGCTCCTACGAGCAGTACTTC. It is translated as CASSSHRGRSSYEQYF. This chain links TRBV28 with TRBJ2-7; 7 bases line up with TRBD1. This CDR3 is 16 amino acids long. The V gene end was trimmed by 4 bases and the J gene end by 0 bases; junction bases not matched to a gene: 9. CDR1 is MDHEN, CDR2 SYDVKM, per germline.

V gene TRBV6-1 combines with J gene TRBJ1-1, with 10 bases matching TRBD1. This CDR3 is built from 16 residues. V lost 6 bases and J lost 5; bases outside the gene matches: 12. Germline V CDR1 and CDR2: MNHNS, SASEGT. The CDR3 nucleotides read TGTGCCAGCAGGGAACTCCCGACAGGGGGCTGGACTGAAGCTTTCTTT. Encoded protein: CASRELPTGGWTEAFF.

This sequence joins TRBV19 and TRBJ1-5; TRBD1 is a possible D gene (6 bases). V dropped 6 bases and J dropped 7 bases, with 19 bases sitting between them. CDR3 length equals 15 residues. Germline V gives CDR1 LNHDA, CDR2 SQIVND (reference sequence). In nucleotides, the CDR3 is TGTGCCAGTAGGGTACAGGGCCCTGCTGTGCAGCCCCAGCATTTT. This translates into CASRVQGPAVQPQHF.

As regards this clone: A read error may be the cause here, since a much bigger clone is one base away. The same CDR3 also results from other DNA sequences found in this sample. This chain uses TRBV6-4 with TRBJ2-3; TRBD2 agrees at 7 bases. The CDR3 has 14 amino acids. The germline V gene has CDR1 MRHNA and CDR2 SNTAGT. The CDR3 reads CASSEGGSTDTQYF. The CDR3 bases are TGTGCCAGCAGTGAGGGCGGGAGCACAGATACGCAATATTTT.

The genes are TRBV6-5 and TRBJ2-2; D is unclear. Looked up from germline, CDR1 is MNHEY and CDR2 is SVGAGI. The CDR3 is made up of 14 amino acids. With 7 bases removed from V and 0 bases from J, the gap between germline ends came to 9 bases. The CDR3 region is CASTGAPNTGELFF. CDR3 in DNA: TGTGCCAGCACCGGAGCACCGAACACCGGGGAGCTGTTTTTT.

This chain connects TRBV9 to TRBJ2-3, with a possible D match to TRBD2 (6 bases). V was clipped by 0 bases and J by 2 bases, with 10 bases between them. This CDR3 is 15 amino acids long. Germline CDR1 SGDLS, CDR2 YYNGEE. CDR3 DNA: TGTGCCAGCAGCGTAGGGGCGGGGCTCACAGATACGCAGTATTTT. Translation: CASSVGAGLTDTQYF.

This rearrangement joins TRBV5-4 to TRBJ2-5; the D gene is possibly TRBD1 (6 bases). This CDR3 region has 14 residues. Per germline, CDR1 SGHNT and CDR2 YYREEE (reference sequence). With 0 bases removed from V and 1 base from J, the gap between germline ends came to 7 bases. CDR3 DNA sequence: TGTGCCAGCAGCTTGGCAGGGGCCCAAGAGACCCAGTACTTC. This translates into CASSLAGAQETQYF.

This clone was recorded only once. This chain joins TRBV9 and TRBJ2-5, with 10 bases fitting TRBD1. With V trimmed by 3 bases and J by 2 bases, 1 base remained unmatched. The CDR3 is 14 residues long. The germline V gene has CDR1 SGDLS and CDR2 YYNGEE. The CDR3 region is CASSAGQGQETQYF. CDR3 sequence (DNA): TGTGCCAGCAGCGCGGGACAGGGGCAAGAGACCCAGTACTTC.

The CDR3 DNA reads as TGTGCCAGCAGTGAAGCGCGAGGAATGAGGGAGCAGTACTTC. Protein sequence: CASSEARGMREQYF. The V and J genes are TRBV6-1 and TRBJ2-7; D not resolved. The CDR3 is made up of 14 amino acids. V was pared by 0 bases and J by 7 bases, with 13 bases between. The V gene's germline CDR1 is MNHNS and CDR2 SASEGT.

V usage is TRBV6-1 and J usage is TRBJ1-2; weak D call: TRBD1 (6 bases). Germline CDR1 MNHNS, CDR2 SASEGT. V was cut by 2 bases and J by 3 bases, with 13 bases left in between. This CDR3 has 15 residues. As DNA, the CDR3 is TGTGCCAGCAGTGAATTTGACAGGCGGTACTATGGCTACACCTTC. Amino acids: CASSEFDRRYYGYTF.

This sequence joins TRBV28 and TRBJ2-7, with 9 bases matching TRBD1. The J segment lost 9 bases and the V segment lost 0 bases, leaving 12 bases of the junction unmatched. Germline V lookup: CDR1 MDHEN, CDR2 SYDVKM. The CDR3 is 16 amino acids. CDR3 coding DNA: TGTGCCAGCAGTTTATGGGCCCCGGGACAGGGAGGTTCGCAGTACTTC. Amino acid sequence: CASSLWAPGQGGSQYF.

The chain couples TRBV29-1 to TRBJ1-5, with 9 bases identical to TRBD1. V lost 3 bases and J lost 7; bases outside the gene matches: 7. Germline V gene sequence: CDR1 SQVTM, CDR2 ANQGSEA. The CDR3 sequence is 14 residues long. The CDR3 DNA reads as TGCAGCGTTGAGATGGGACAGGGAGGACAGCCCCAGCATTTT. Its protein is CSVEMGQGGQPQHF.

The chain joins TRBV4-1 to TRBJ1-5; D is ambiguous. In germline, CDR1 is MGHRA, CDR2 YSYEKL. V was cut by 1 base and J by 3 bases, with 7 bases left in between. This CDR3 is built from 14 residues. The CDR3 region is CASSQGALNQPQHF. The CDR3 DNA is TGCGCCAGCAGCCAAGGAGCACTCAATCAGCCCCAGCATTTT.

CDR3 loop: CASGTGPEKLFF. In DNA form, the CDR3 reads TGTGCCAGCGGGACAGGGCCTGAAAAACTGTTTTTT. This chain connects TRBV28 to TRBJ1-4, with 9 nucleotides matching TRBD1. Germline V gives CDR1 MDHEN, CDR2 SYDVKM. Losses at the gene ends were 8 bases for V and 7 bases for J; bases not matched to a gene: 2. CDR3 size: 12 residues.

V usage is TRBV29-1 and J usage is TRBJ1-1, with a possible D match to TRBD1 (5 bases). CDR3 length: 13 amino acids. The germline V gene encodes CDR1 SQVTM and CDR2 ANQGSEA. The V and J ends lost 6 bases and 0 bases respectively, with 11 bases between them. The CDR3 loop reads CSVGRQMNTEAFF. The CDR3 DNA reads TGCAGCGTCGGGCGACAGATGAACACTGAAGCTTTCTTT.

This chain uses TRBV28 with TRBJ2-3; a possible D gene is TRBD1 (5 bases). The CDR3 length is 16 residues. In germline, CDR1 is MDHEN, CDR2 SYDVKM. Deletions cut 3 bases from V and 3 bases from J, with 16 bases between. Here the CDR3 DNA reads TGTGCCAGCAGTTTTCAGCAGGGCCTTGAGACAGATACGCAGTATTTT. Protein product: CASSFQQGLETDTQYF.

The chain uses TRBV10-3 and TRBJ2-1; D might be TRBD2 (5 bases). The CDR3 totals 13 residues. V lost 4 bases, J lost 3 bases, and 7 bases lay in between. Germline V gene sequence: CDR1 ENHRY, CDR2 SYGVKD. The CDR3 nucleotides are TGTGCCATCAGTGCCCGGGACTACAATGAGCAGTTCTTC. It translates to CAISARDYNEQFF.

The chain carries TRBV10-3 and TRBJ2-7; a weak D match, TRBD1 (6 bases). There are 14 residues in the CDR3. The germline V and J ends were trimmed by 6 bases and 5 bases, with 17 bases remaining between them. The V gene's germline CDR1 is ENHRY and CDR2 SYGVKD. The CDR3: CAIRYRDIGHEQYF. The DNA for the CDR3 is TGTGCCATCAGGTACCGGGACATCGGGCACGAGCAGTACTTC.

The V call is TRBV5-6, the J call TRBJ2-1, with a tentative D call TRBD2 (6 bases). The germline V gene has CDR1 SGHDT and CDR2 YYEEEE. V gave up 2 bases and J gave up 6 bases, with 15 bases separating them. The CDR3 contains 15 residues. CDR3 region: CASSLEPGAGNEQFF. The CDR3 nucleotides read TGTGCCAGCAGCTTAGAGCCGGGAGCGGGCAATGAGCAGTTCTTC.

The chain couples TRBV5-1 to TRBJ2-1; 12 bases fit TRBD1. CDR3 size: 15 residues. Trimming removed 2 bases from V and 9 bases from J; junction bases left unmatched: 6. Germline lookup yields CDR1 SGHRS and CDR2 YFSETQ. The CDR3 loop reads CASSLPGQGASEQFF. For the CDR3, the DNA is TGCGCCAGCAGCTTACCGGGACAGGGGGCCTCTGAGCAGTTCTTC.

The chain carries TRBV29-1 and TRBJ1-5, with TRBD1 as a possible D gene (6 bases). The CDR3 spans 13 residues. Trimming took off 6 bases at V and 4 bases at J, with 13 bases between the two ends. Germline values: CDR1 SQVTM, CDR2 ANQGSEA. The CDR3 bases are TGCAGCGTCCCCGGGCAGGGGAATCAGCCCCAGCATTTT. Translating it yields CSVPGQGNQPQHF.

The chain has TRBV7-9 and TRBJ2-1; no clear D gene. Germline assignment: CDR1 SEHNR and CDR2 FQNEAQ (reference sequence). Trimming removed 3 bases at V and 4 bases at J, with 13 bases between. This CDR3 is built from 15 residues. The CDR3 loop is CASSFQAIPYNEQFF. The CDR3 coding sequence is TGTGCCAGCAGCTTTCAGGCGATCCCATACAATGAGCAGTTCTTC. Filled out from reference TRBV7-9 and TRBJ2-1, the complete variable domain reads DTGVSQNPRHKITKRGQNVTFRCDPISEHNRLYWYRQTLGQGPEFLTYFQNEAQLEKSRLLSDRFSAERPKGSFSTLEIQRTEQGDSAMYLCASSFQAIPYNEQFFGPGTRLTVL.

The chain is built from TRBV9 and TRBJ2-3; weak D call: TRBD2 (5 bases). Germline V lookup: CDR1 SGDLS, CDR2 YYNGEE. This CDR3 contains 15 residues. V was shortened by 4 bases and J by 3 bases, with 15 bases between the two germline ends. CDR3 DNA sequence: TGTGCCAGCAGCTCCGGACTGAGAGCAACAGATACGCAGTATTTT. This encodes CASSSGLRATDTQYF.

V is TRBV6-5 and J is TRBJ2-3, with D unclear. Germline V gene lookup returns CDR1 MNHEY and CDR2 SVGAGI. V lost 2 bases, J lost 0 bases, and 6 bases lay in between. The CDR3 sequence is 14 residues long. The CDR3 bases are TGTGCCAGCAGTTACCAGGCTAGCACAGATACGCAGTATTTT. Its protein product is CASSYQASTDTQYF.

The chain uses TRBV5-4 and TRBJ1-1, with 8 bases identical to TRBD1. The V segment lost 3 bases and the J segment 5 bases; nucleotides outside the gene matches: 3. The CDR3 loop spans 13 amino acids. The germline gives CDR1 SGHNT, CDR2 YYREEE (reference sequence). The CDR3 region is CASSSQGATEAFF. The CDR3 region has the DNA TGTGCCAGCAGCTCCCAGGGGGCAACTGAAGCTTTCTTT.